These T cell receptor beta chains were read from a single sample in a study of T-cell memory formation after mild COVID-19. TCRdb re-derived calls from the 5' RACE reads in MiXCR, one entry per CDR3 protein. Counted here are hundreds of thousands of distinct CDR3 sequences, 25% to 30% occurring once; the ten biggest clones make up roughly 13%. The material sequenced was PBMCs or a T cell subset sorted from them (not recorded which). The receptors here all came from an adult woman who had mild COVID-19 (a few samples of this study predate the infection). Cell type and time point are not known. CDR3s include the opening cysteine and the closing phenylalanine or tryptophan. The order of the fields is D gene, V gene, clone size, J gene, CDR3 DNA, CDR3 protein. D genes are given only for firm matches. Only some rows state a clone size, as once, few, many or a class for expanded clones.

d_call: TRBD2
v_call: TRBV6-6
clone_size: NA
j_call: TRBJ2-1
cdr3_nt: TGTGCCAGCATCGGTAGCGGGAGTATCTATGAGCAGTTCTTC
cdr3_aa: CASIGSGSIYEQFF

d_call: TRBD1
v_call: TRBV29-1
clone_size: NA
j_call: TRBJ1-3
cdr3_nt: TGCAGCGTTATGACAGGGGCTGGAAACACCATATATTTT
cdr3_aa: CSVMTGAGNTIYF

d_call: TRBD1
v_call: TRBV7-3
clone_size: NA
j_call: TRBJ2-7
cdr3_nt: TGTGCCAGCAGCCCTACAGGGGATGGCTACGAGCAGTACTTC
cdr3_aa: CASSPTGDGYEQYF

d_call: TRBD1
v_call: TRBV6-5
clone_size: NA
j_call: TRBJ1-5
cdr3_nt: TGTGCCAGCAGTCCAAAACAGGGGGAGATCAATCAGCCCCAGCATTTT
cdr3_aa: CASSPKQGEINQPQHF

d_call: TRBD2
v_call: TRBV7-6
clone_size: few
j_call: TRBJ2-1
cdr3_nt: TGTGCCAGCAGCGCCAGCGGGAGGGTCAATGAGCAGTTCTTC
cdr3_aa: CASSASGRVNEQFF

d_call: TRBD2
v_call: TRBV4-1
clone_size: NA
j_call: TRBJ2-7
cdr3_nt: TGCGCCAGCAGCCAACTAGGACTAGCGGGGAGGGGCTACGAGCAGTACTTC
cdr3_aa: CASSQLGLAGRGYEQYF

d_call: TRBD1
v_call: TRBV12-3/TRBV12-4
clone_size: few
j_call: TRBJ1-5
cdr3_nt: TGTGCCAGCAGCCGAATCTGGGACAGAGGAAATAGCAATCAGCCCCAGCATTTT
cdr3_aa: CASSRIWDRGNSNQPQHF

d_call: NA
v_call: TRBV25-1
clone_size: few
j_call: TRBJ2-3
cdr3_nt: TGTGCCAGCAGGTTTGGACAGACAGATACGCAGTATTTT
cdr3_aa: CASRFGQTDTQYF

d_call: TRBD1
v_call: TRBV29-1
clone_size: few
j_call: TRBJ2-5
cdr3_nt: TGCAGCGTTGGGGACAGGGCAGAGACCCAGTACTTC
cdr3_aa: CSVGDRAETQYF

d_call: NA
v_call: TRBV7-9
clone_size: few
j_call: TRBJ2-7
cdr3_nt: TGTGCCAGCAGCAAACCTCGGATAGAGCAGTACTTC
cdr3_aa: CASSKPRIEQYF

d_call: TRBD1
v_call: TRBV5-1
clone_size: few
j_call: TRBJ1-1
cdr3_nt: TGCGCCAGCAGCTTGGCCCCGACAGGGGGGAGAGAAGCTTTCTTT
cdr3_aa: CASSLAPTGGREAFF

d_call: NA
v_call: TRBV3-1
clone_size: NA
j_call: TRBJ2-2
cdr3_nt: TGTGCCAGCAGCCCGACTGGGGGAGGAGTCACCGGGGAGCTGTTTTTT
cdr3_aa: CASSPTGGGVTGELFF

d_call: TRBD1
v_call: TRBV5-1
clone_size: NA
j_call: TRBJ1-1
cdr3_nt: TGCGCCAGCAGCCCCAGGTTCCCGGGACAGGGGACTGAAGCTTTCTTT
cdr3_aa: CASSPRFPGQGTEAFF

d_call: TRBD2
v_call: TRBV4-2
clone_size: many
j_call: TRBJ2-7
cdr3_nt: TGTGCCAGCAGCCAAGACGGACTAGCGGGAGGGTCCTACGAGCAGTACTTC
cdr3_aa: CASSQDGLAGGSYEQYF

d_call: TRBD1
v_call: TRBV3-1
clone_size: NA
j_call: TRBJ1-1
cdr3_nt: TGTGCCAGCAGCCAATTTCTTGGGACAGGGGATTCGAACACTGAAGCTTTCTTT
cdr3_aa: CASSQFLGTGDSNTEAFF

d_call: TRBD2
v_call: TRBV29-1
clone_size: few
j_call: TRBJ2-5
cdr3_nt: TGCAGCGTTAGGGCGGGAGGGAGTGAGACCCAGTACTTC
cdr3_aa: CSVRAGGSETQYF

d_call: TRBD2
v_call: TRBV6-6
clone_size: NA
j_call: TRBJ2-1
cdr3_nt: TGTGCCAGCAGTTACCCCGTAGTTGCTAGCGGGAGTTACAATGAGCAGTTCTTC
cdr3_aa: CASSYPVVASGSYNEQFF

d_call: TRBD2
v_call: TRBV11-2
clone_size: few
j_call: TRBJ2-5
cdr3_nt: TGTGCCAGCAGCCTCGGGCTAGCGGGGGGAAAAGAGACCCAGTACTTC
cdr3_aa: CASSLGLAGGKETQYF

d_call: NA
v_call: TRBV7-2
clone_size: NA
j_call: TRBJ1-1
cdr3_nt: TGTGCCAGCAGCTCCCCCCCTGCAGGGGAAGGCACTGAAGCTTTCTTT
cdr3_aa: CASSSPPAGEGTEAFF

d_call: NA
v_call: TRBV27
clone_size: few
j_call: TRBJ2-1
cdr3_nt: TGTGCCAGCAGTCCCCAAAGTTACTCTTCCGACAGGAGTGAGCAGTTCTTC
cdr3_aa: CASSPQSYSSDRSEQFF

d_call: NA
v_call: TRBV2
clone_size: NA
j_call: TRBJ2-3
cdr3_nt: TGTGCCAGCAGTGAATTTGGAAGCCGGGGCACAGATACGCAGTATTTT
cdr3_aa: CASSEFGSRGTDTQYF

d_call: TRBD1
v_call: TRBV7-8
clone_size: few
j_call: TRBJ2-7
cdr3_nt: TGTGCCAGAAGCCCGTCGGAAGGGGGACAGGGCTCCTACGAGCAGTACTTC
cdr3_aa: CARSPSEGGQGSYEQYF

d_call: TRBD1
v_call: TRBV20-1
clone_size: NA
j_call: TRBJ1-5
cdr3_nt: TGCAGTGCCCACAGGGGGAATCAGCCCCAGCATTTT
cdr3_aa: CSAHRGNQPQHF

d_call: NA
v_call: TRBV20-1
clone_size: NA
j_call: TRBJ1-1
cdr3_nt: TGCAGTGCTAGCTACGGTGAAGCTTTCTTT
cdr3_aa: CSASYGEAFF

d_call: NA
v_call: TRBV20-1
clone_size: few
j_call: TRBJ1-1
cdr3_nt: TGCAGTGCTAGAAGTCCGGGGGCTCTGGGACTGAACACTGAAGCTTTCTTT
cdr3_aa: CSARSPGALGLNTEAFF

d_call: NA
v_call: TRBV7-2
clone_size: once
j_call: TRBJ1-4
cdr3_nt: TGTGCCAGCAGCACGACGACCGGGGTTAATGAAAAACTGTTTTTT
cdr3_aa: CASSTTTGVNEKLFF

d_call: NA
v_call: TRBV4-3
clone_size: few
j_call: TRBJ2-7
cdr3_nt: TGCGCCAGCAGCCAAGGGGCCGATTCCTACGAGCAGTACTTC
cdr3_aa: CASSQGADSYEQYF

d_call: TRBD2
v_call: TRBV4-1
clone_size: NA
j_call: TRBJ2-2
cdr3_nt: TGCGCCAGCAGCCGCCCAGCGGGAGTCCCCGGGGAGCTGTTTTTT
cdr3_aa: CASSRPAGVPGELFF

d_call: TRBD2
v_call: TRBV24-1
clone_size: NA
j_call: TRBJ2-1
cdr3_nt: TGTGCCACCAGTGATCCCCGTGATGGGAGGGCCTCTCGGTTCAATGAGCAGTTCTTC
cdr3_aa: CATSDPRDGRASRFNEQFF

d_call: NA
v_call: TRBV24-1
clone_size: few
j_call: TRBJ2-5
cdr3_nt: TGTGCCACCAGTGATCCTCTAGGGGGGCGTAGGGAGACCCAGTACTTC
cdr3_aa: CATSDPLGGRRETQYF

d_call: NA
v_call: TRBV2
clone_size: NA
j_call: TRBJ1-2
cdr3_nt: TGTGCCAGCAGTGTGTCACCGGCGGGATCCGGGAGCTATGGCTACACCTTC
cdr3_aa: CASSVSPAGSGSYGYTF

d_call: NA
v_call: TRBV18
clone_size: many
j_call: TRBJ1-5
cdr3_nt: TGTGCCAGCTCACCAGGAACAGGGTTCCCCTGGCCCCAGCATTTT
cdr3_aa: CASSPGTGFPWPQHF

d_call: NA
v_call: TRBV12-3/TRBV12-4
clone_size: NA
j_call: TRBJ1-1
cdr3_nt: TGTGCCAGCAGTTTATCCGGCCAAACGATGAACACTGAAGCTTTCTTT
cdr3_aa: CASSLSGQTMNTEAFF

d_call: NA
v_call: TRBV5-1
clone_size: NA
j_call: TRBJ1-1
cdr3_nt: TGCGCCAGCGCCACAGGGATAAACACTGAAGCTTTCTTT
cdr3_aa: CASATGINTEAFF

d_call: TRBD2
v_call: TRBV7-9
clone_size: once
j_call: TRBJ2-2
cdr3_nt: TGTGCCAGCAGCTTATCAGCGGGAGGGCCCGGGGAGCTGTTTTTT
cdr3_aa: CASSLSAGGPGELFF

d_call: TRBD1
v_call: TRBV7-6
clone_size: NA
j_call: TRBJ2-1
cdr3_nt: TGTGCCAGCAGCCAGGGGGTAGGAAAGTACAATGAGCAGTTCTTC
cdr3_aa: CASSQGVGKYNEQFF

d_call: NA
v_call: TRBV11-2
clone_size: NA
j_call: TRBJ2-5
cdr3_nt: TGTGCCAGCAGCTTAGATCTCTGGGGACCGGCGCGGCCGGGAGTCCAAGAGACCCAGTACTTC
cdr3_aa: CASSLDLWGPARPGVQETQYF

d_call: NA
v_call: TRBV5-1
clone_size: few
j_call: TRBJ2-3
cdr3_nt: TGCGCCAGCAGCTTCGGGGATTATAGCACAGATACGCAGTATTTT
cdr3_aa: CASSFGDYSTDTQYF

d_call: NA
v_call: TRBV7-3
clone_size: few
j_call: TRBJ1-2
cdr3_nt: TGTGCCAGCAGCTTAAGACAGTACGATTATGGCTACACCTTC
cdr3_aa: CASSLRQYDYGYTF

d_call: NA
v_call: TRBV5-1
clone_size: NA
j_call: TRBJ2-1
cdr3_nt: TGCGCCAGCAGCCCCGGGGGACAGCTATACAATGAGCAGTTCTTC
cdr3_aa: CASSPGGQLYNEQFF

d_call: NA
v_call: TRBV5-5
clone_size: few
j_call: TRBJ2-1
cdr3_nt: TGTGCCAGCAGCTTGCTTCTAGCCGGTGAGCAGTTCTTC
cdr3_aa: CASSLLLAGEQFF

d_call: NA
v_call: TRBV7-2
clone_size: NA
j_call: TRBJ1-1
cdr3_nt: TGTGCCAGCAGCTCAATCCTCGGCGGGGGTAGTACTGAAGCTTTCTTT
cdr3_aa: CASSSILGGGSTEAFF

d_call: NA
v_call: TRBV7-9
clone_size: few
j_call: TRBJ2-7
cdr3_nt: TGTGCCAGCAGCGAAGGGGGGGCCTACGAGCAGTACTTC
cdr3_aa: CASSEGGAYEQYF

d_call: NA
v_call: TRBV5-5
clone_size: NA
j_call: TRBJ2-7
cdr3_nt: TGTGCCAGCAGCTTGGCACAGGGTATATCCGAGCAGTACTTC
cdr3_aa: CASSLAQGISEQYF

d_call: NA
v_call: TRBV12-3/TRBV12-4
clone_size: NA
j_call: TRBJ1-1
cdr3_nt: TGTGCCAGCAGTTTAGGGATGGAGGGCACTGAAGCTTTCTTT
cdr3_aa: CASSLGMEGTEAFF

d_call: TRBD2
v_call: TRBV6-6
clone_size: few
j_call: TRBJ2-7
cdr3_nt: TGTGCCAGCAGTTCCGTTACTAGCGGGAGTTACGAGCAGTACTTC
cdr3_aa: CASSSVTSGSYEQYF

d_call: NA
v_call: TRBV6-5
clone_size: NA
j_call: TRBJ1-2
cdr3_nt: TGTGCCAGCACGGGACTCCCGATGCCGAACTATGGCTACACCTTC
cdr3_aa: CASTGLPMPNYGYTF

d_call: NA
v_call: TRBV29-1
clone_size: few
j_call: TRBJ2-3
cdr3_nt: TGCAGCGTTGGCCTCTTTGGACAGACCACAGATACGCAGTATTTT
cdr3_aa: CSVGLFGQTTDTQYF

d_call: NA
v_call: TRBV4-2
clone_size: few
j_call: TRBJ2-7
cdr3_nt: TGTGCCAGCAGCCCTCCCGGGACACCCTACGAGCAGTACTTC
cdr3_aa: CASSPPGTPYEQYF

d_call: NA
v_call: TRBV12-3/TRBV12-4
clone_size: many
j_call: TRBJ2-7
cdr3_nt: TGTGCCAGCAGTACGAGTTACGAGCAGTACTTC
cdr3_aa: CASSTSYEQYF